The T cell receptor beta chain under discussion was sequenced for a study of cytomegalovirus exposure and HLA in healthy donors. Researchers ran the PCR with 60 Vbeta and 13 Jbeta primers. The assay was immunoSEQ multiplex PCR, and TCRdb's table has in-frame clones only and misses some. Among fewer than 150,000 clones listed, 74% were seen once. Losses at the gene ends were 4 bases for V and 6 bases for J; bases not matched to a gene: 5. CDR1 SQVTM and CDR2 ANQGSEA come from the germline V gene. The CDR3 is 13 amino acids. Points on this clone: Its antigen is as yet unknown.

General study findings and limits: In an earlier analysis, about 87% or about 30%: the productive usage of most TCR beta V segments. Listed as cytomegalovirus-associated were around 160 TCR beta chains.

Sequenced sample: PBMCs. This receptor was taken from a woman between 45 and 65 years old in good health and CMV-seropositive. The genes are TRBV29-1 and TRBJ2-5; 10 bases agree with TRBD1. The chain's CDR3 is CSVVDRGLKTQYF. The CDR3 DNA is TGCAGCGTTGTTGACAGGGGGCTGAAGACCCAGTACTTC.